Listed here are 32 T cell receptor beta chains from one sample, sequenced in a study of T-cell memory formation after mild COVID-19. MiXCR, run by TCRdb on the 5' RACE reads, gives a single entry per CDR3 protein. The sample contains fewer than 400,000 distinct CDR3 sequences, about an eighth of which appear only once. Material for sequencing was PBMCs or a T cell subset sorted from them (not recorded which). The receptors were gathered from a man aged 18 to 30 who had mild COVID-19 (a few samples of this study predate the infection). Cell type and time point are not known.

This clonotype was seen more than once but under ten times. The V and J genes are TRBV6-2 or TRBV6-3 and TRBJ2-1; D may correspond to TRBD1 or TRBD2 (5 bases each). Germline CDR1 and CDR2: MNHEY and SVGEGT. Trimming shortened V by 2 bases and J by 8 bases, and 25 bases separated the two germline ends. The CDR3 consists of 18 residues. CDR3 in amino acids: CASSYRAWDASRGDEQFF. The CDR3 coding sequence is TGTGCCAGCAGTTACCGGGCTTGGGACGCATCCCGCGGTGATGAGCAGTTCTTC.

This clonotype was detected once. V and J are TRBV6-5 and TRBJ2-3; TRBD2 might be the D (7 bases). V lost 8 bases to trimming and J lost 4 bases, with 10 bases between them. Germline lookup yields CDR1 MNHEY and CDR2 SVGAGI. The CDR3 covers 12 residues. CDR3 sequence: CASGGAADTQYF. The CDR3 DNA sequence: TGTGCCAGCGGGGGGGCCGCAGATACGCAGTATTTT.

This clonotype was counted a few times. CDR3 loop: CASSYDLTDPQYF. The DNA for the CDR3 is TGTGCCAGCAGCTACGACCTCACAGACCCGCAGTATTTT. The chain links TRBV5-5 to TRBJ2-3; D gene ambiguous. The CDR3 covers 13 residues. V was shortened by 3 bases and J by 10 bases, with 15 bases between the two germline ends. CDR1 and CDR2 (germline): SGHKS, YYEKEE (reference sequence).

This clonotype came up many times. The chain couples TRBV12-3 or TRBV12-4 to TRBJ2-1; D unclear. Trimming removed 6 bases from V and 9 bases from J, with 12 bases in between. This CDR3 contains 12 residues. CDR3 nucleotides: TGTGCCAGCAGCTCCGGAGTCCTTGAGCAGTTCTTC. It encodes CASSSGVLEQFF.

The rearrangement uses TRBV20-1 and TRBJ1-1; D remains unclear. The V gene lost 0 bases and the J gene lost 3 bases, with 8 bases spanning the gap. From germline, CDR1 is DFQATT and CDR2 SNEGSKA (reference sequence). This CDR3 is built from 13 residues. CDR3 amino acids: CSARDSRDTEAFF. The CDR3 region has the DNA TGCAGTGCTAGAGACTCTAGAGACACTGAAGCTTTCTTT.

This clonotype was seen only a few times. The chain links TRBV6-5 to TRBJ2-3; 10 bases are a match to TRBD1. CDR1 is MNHEY, CDR2 SVGAGI, per germline. The J segment lost 4 bases and the V segment lost 5 bases, leaving 6 bases of the junction unmatched. The CDR3 consists of 15 residues. CDR3 protein: CASSAWTGGADTQYF. CDR3 in DNA: TGTGCCAGCAGTGCATGGACAGGGGGAGCAGATACGCAGTATTTT.

V and J are TRBV7-9 and TRBJ2-2; 7 bases are shared with TRBD2. Germline CDR1 SEHNR, CDR2 FQNEAQ (reference sequence). V was pared by 11 bases and J by 6 bases, with 0 bases of the junction left unmatched. The length of the CDR3 is 10 residues. The CDR3 region is CAGRAGELFF. CDR3 coding DNA: TGTGCCGGGAGGGCCGGGGAGCTGTTTTTT. The full variable domain, in which reference TRBV7-9 and TRBJ2-2 provide the parts outside the CDR3, is DTGVSQNPRHKITKRGQNVTFRCDPISEHNRLYWYRQTLGQGPEFLTYFQNEAQLEKSRLLSDRFSAERPKGSFSTLEIQRTEQGDSAMYLCAGRAGELFFGEGSRLTVL.

The genes are TRBV4-2 and TRBJ1-1; 7 bases align to TRBD1. The CDR3 spans 15 residues. The trim removed 8 bases at V and 1 base at J, leaving 10 bases unmatched. Germline CDR1 reads LGHNA; CDR2 reads YNFKEQ. Here the CDR3 reads CASRQLGTENTEAFF. CDR3 sequence (DNA): TGTGCCAGCCGTCAGCTCGGGACAGAGAACACTGAAGCTTTCTTT.

A few counts support this clonotype. The chain recombines TRBV12-3 or TRBV12-4 with TRBJ1-1, with TRBD1 identical over 7 bases. Unmatched junction bases numbered 10, after V lost 5 bases and J lost 4 bases. This CDR3 region has 15 residues. For the CDR3, the DNA is TGTGCCAGCAGTAGACAGGGAGGTGGCAGCACTGAAGCTTTCTTT. It codes for CASSRQGGGSTEAFF.

This clonotype was recorded a few times. J is TRBJ2-5 and V is TRBV7-6, with 8 bases lining up with TRBD2. This CDR3 is 16 amino acids long. Looked up from germline, CDR1 is SGHVS and CDR2 is FNYEAQ. The V segment lost 1 base and the J segment 0 bases; nucleotides outside the gene matches: 4. The CDR3 here is CASSLEVAGNQETQYF. The CDR3, as DNA: TGTGCCAGCAGCTTAGAAGTAGCGGGGAACCAAGAGACCCAGTACTTC.

The CDR3 sequence is CASSFGQINTGELFF. CDR3 sequence (DNA): TGTGCCAGCAGTTTCGGGCAGATTAACACCGGGGAGCTGTTTTTT. The gene calls are TRBV12-3 or TRBV12-4 and TRBJ2-2; no clear D. Trimming took off 3 bases at V and 2 bases at J, with 10 bases between the two ends. This CDR3 is built from 15 residues.

This clonotype was detected a few times. This rearrangement joins TRBV9 to TRBJ2-5; 7 positions match TRBD2. CDR1 is SGDLS and CDR2 is YYNGEE in the germline V gene. The CDR3 covers 14 residues. J was trimmed by 1 base and V by 3 bases; bases with no gene match: 3. As DNA, the CDR3 is TGTGCCAGCAGCGAAAGCGGGATCCAAGAGACCCAGTACTTC. Amino acid sequence: CASSESGIQETQYF.

The chain is built from TRBV14 and TRBJ1-1; D unclear. The CDR3 loop spans 15 amino acids. Deletions cut 1 base from V and 5 bases from J, with 14 bases between. Germline-derived CDR1 and CDR2 are SGHDN and FVKESK. Here the CDR3 DNA reads TGTGCCAGCAGCCAAGTCCAGCGGGGTCGGACTGAAGCTTTCTTT. It yields the protein CASSQVQRGRTEAFF.

The chain joins TRBV6-2 or TRBV6-3 to TRBJ2-7; possible D gene TRBD1, 5 bases. The length of the CDR3 is 13 residues. The germline V and J ends were trimmed by 2 bases and 4 bases, with 9 bases remaining between them. CDR1 and CDR2 from the germline V gene are MNHEY and SVGEGT. Written as DNA, the CDR3 is TGTGCCAGCAGTTACACCAGGGCTTACGAGCAGTACTTC. Amino acids: CASSYTRAYEQYF.

This clonotype was picked up a small number of times. The V gene is TRBV12-3 or TRBV12-4, the J gene TRBJ1-3; maybe TRBD1 (5 bases). The CDR3 has 15 residues. Trimming shortened V by 8 bases and J by 0 bases, and 14 bases separated the two germline ends. CDR3 nucleotide sequence: TGTGCCAGCGGACCCAGGGAAAGCTCTGGAAACACCATATATTTT. Translating it yields CASGPRESSGNTIYF.

In this sample, this clonotype turned up a few times. The chain carries TRBV7-3 and TRBJ2-1, with 7 bases matching TRBD2. The ends lost 8 bases at V and 4 bases at J; junction bases unmatched: 8. CDR3 length: 14 residues. Looked up from germline, CDR1 is SGHTA and CDR2 is FQGTGA. DNA of the CDR3: TGTGCCAGCTCGACGGGGGGACGTTACAATGAGCAGTTCTTC. Its translation: CASSTGGRYNEQFF.

As DNA, the CDR3 is TGCGCCAGCAGCCAAGGTCAGGGTACAACTGGAAACACCATATATTTT. Translation: CASSQGQGTTGNTIYF. The chain joins TRBV4-3 to TRBJ1-3; a weak D match, TRBD1 (5 bases). This CDR3 spans 16 amino acids. Trimming took off 1 base at V and 2 bases at J, with 12 bases between the two ends. CDR1 LGHNA and CDR2 YSLEER come from the germline V gene.

This chain joins TRBV6-2 or TRBV6-3 and TRBJ1-5; D not resolved. CDR1 and CDR2 from the germline V gene are MNHEY and SVGEGT. V was cut by 2 bases and J by 6 bases, with 11 bases left in between. The CDR3 spans 14 residues. DNA of the CDR3: TGTGCCAGCAGTTACGGGCCTTTGACTCAGCCCCAGCATTTT. Amino acids: CASSYGPLTQPQHF.

This clonotype was picked up many times. The J gene is TRBJ2-3, the V gene TRBV4-1; TRBD2 matches at 14 bases. Trimming at V came to 4 bases and at J to 4 bases, leaving 7 bases not matched to a gene. Germline V gene lookup returns CDR1 MGHRA and CDR2 YSYEKL. This CDR3 spans 17 amino acids. The chain's CDR3 is CASSRRLAGGIPDTQYF. In DNA, the CDR3 is TGCGCCAGCAGCCGTCGACTAGCGGGGGGGATCCCAGATACGCAGTATTTT.

The CDR3 loop is CASSQEWTRGETQYF. For the CDR3, the DNA is TGTGCCAGCAGCCAAGAGTGGACTAGGGGGGAGACCCAGTACTTC. The gene calls are TRBV4-2 and TRBJ2-5; maybe TRBD2 (7 bases). There are 15 residues in the CDR3. The germline V and J ends were trimmed by 0 bases and 5 bases, with 13 bases remaining between them. Germline values: CDR1 LGHNA, CDR2 YNFKEQ.

This clonotype was counted a few times. This chain joins TRBV5-8 and TRBJ2-7; 7 bases are a match to TRBD1. Trimming took 2 bases from V and 6 from J; bases not matched to a gene: 8. The CDR3 totals 14 residues. Looked up from germline, CDR1 is SGHTS and CDR2 is YDEGEE. CDR3 coding DNA: TGTGCCAGCAGCTTCGTCAACAGGGGTTTCGAGCAGTACGTC. Protein sequence: CASSFVNRGFEQYV.

This clonotype was detected only a few times. This sequence joins TRBV11-2 and TRBJ2-2, with D possibly being TRBD2 (5 bases). V was trimmed by 2 bases and J by 6 bases, leaving 10 bases between them. This CDR3 has 14 residues. Germline V gene sequence: CDR1 SGHAT, CDR2 FQNNGV. The CDR3 loop is CASSLLRAPGELFF. The CDR3 DNA reads as TGTGCCAGCAGCTTACTGCGGGCGCCCGGGGAGCTGTTTTTT.

As regards this clonotype: This may arise from a read error, as a much more abundant clone is one base away. This rearrangement joins TRBV13 to TRBJ2-3; D unclear. Trimming shortened V by 7 bases and J by 1 base, and 3 bases separated the two germline ends. The CDR3 loop spans 11 amino acids. Germline V lookup: CDR1 PRHDT, CDR2 FYEKMQ (reference sequence). CDR3 DNA sequence: TGTGCCAGCAAGGGCACAGATACGCAGTATTTT. This translates into CASKGTDTQYF.

The CDR3 DNA follows: TGTGCCAGCAGCGAATCAGGGACAGGGGGAATCGCTTTCTTT. As protein: CASSESGTGGIAFF. The gene calls are TRBV11-2 and TRBJ1-1, with 11 bases fitting TRBD1. Per germline, CDR1 SGHAT and CDR2 FQNNGV. The CDR3 contains 14 residues. The V gene end was trimmed by 5 bases and the J gene end by 11 bases; junction bases not matched to a gene: 10. The variable domain in full, with the rest retrieved from reference TRBV11-2 and TRBJ1-1, is EAGVAQSPRYKIIEKRQSVAFWCNPISGHATLYWYQQILGQGPKLLIQFQNNGVVDDSQLPKDRFSAERLKGVDSTLKIQPAKLEDSAVYLCASSESGTGGIAFFGQGTRLTVV.

V usage is TRBV5-1 and J usage is TRBJ2-7, with TRBD1 matching over 10 bases. V was pared by 1 base and J by 2 bases, with 12 bases of the junction left unmatched. CDR1 SGHRS and CDR2 YFSETQ come from the germline V gene. This CDR3 is built from 18 residues. The CDR3 coding sequence is TGCGCCAGCAGCTTGCTGCTTGGGACAGGGGCCGAAACCTACGAGCAGTACTTC. This encodes CASSLLLGTGAETYEQYF.

This clonotype turned up a few times. The chain employs TRBV4-2 and TRBJ2-1; tentative D call: TRBD1 (5 bases). CDR3 length: 14 amino acids. The germline gives CDR1 LGHNA, CDR2 YNFKEQ. The ends were cut back, 0 bases at V and 11 bases at J, with 14 bases in the middle. This chain's CDR3 is CASSQDGVGLQQFF. CDR3 nucleotides: TGTGCCAGCAGCCAAGATGGGGTGGGGCTACAGCAGTTCTTC.

This chain links TRBV15 with TRBJ2-2; D is perhaps TRBD2 (7 bases). V lost 0 bases and J 6 bases, leaving 14 bases between the germline ends. This CDR3 region has 16 residues. Per germline, CDR1 LNHNV and CDR2 YYDKDF (reference sequence). CDR3 nucleotide sequence: TGTGCCACCAGCAGAGATCGTCAGGGGAGGGCCGGGGAGCTGTTTTTT. It specifies CATSRDRQGRAGELFF.

This sequence joins TRBV20-1 and TRBJ2-7; 8 nucleotides line up with TRBD1. Germline-derived CDR1 and CDR2 are DFQATT and SNEGSKA (reference sequence). The CDR3 has 13 residues. V dropped 2 bases and J dropped 2; count of bases not matched to a gene: 2. CDR3 DNA sequence: TGCAGTGCTAGACGGGACAGGACCTACGAGCAGTACGTC. Translation gives CSARRDRTYEQYV.

This clonotype was seen a handful of times. The junction does not match germline at one end; this may be a read error. The J gene is TRBJ1-1, the V gene TRBV25-1, with no clear D. The germline V gene has CDR1 MGHDK and CDR2 SYGVNS. The length of the CDR3 is 11 residues. CDR3 loop: CASSQTDQLTF. The CDR3 DNA is TGTGCCAGCAGCCAGACGGACCAGTTAACCTTT. The full variable domain, in which reference TRBV25-1 and TRBJ1-1 provide the parts outside the CDR3, is EADIYQTPRYLVIGTGKKITLECSQTMGHDKMYWYQQDPGMELHLIHYSYGVNSTEKGDLSSESTVSRIRTEHFPLTLESARPSHTSQYLCASSQTDQLTFGQGTRLTVV.

In its sample, this clonotype was seen a few times. Written as DNA, the CDR3 is TGTGCCAGTAGCCGCACAGGGGGTAGCTCCTACGAGCAGTACTTC. It specifies CASSRTGGSSYEQYF. The rearrangement links TRBV19 to TRBJ2-7, with 8 positions matching TRBD1. The trim removed 6 bases at V and 0 bases at J, leaving 7 bases unmatched. The length of the CDR3 is 15 residues. CDR1 is LNHDA, CDR2 SQIVND, per germline (reference sequence).

There are a few counts of this clonotype. The genes are TRBV7-9 and TRBJ1-1, with no clear D. The germline V and J ends were trimmed by 6 bases and 1 base, with 12 bases remaining between them. Germline assignment: CDR1 SEHNR and CDR2 FQNEAQ (reference sequence). This CDR3 region has 14 residues. CDR3 nucleotide sequence: TGTGCCAGCAGTATAGGTCCGGGGAACACTGAAGCTTTCTTT. Translated, it gives CASSIGPGNTEAFF.

This clonotype was seen only a few times. This chain uses TRBV6-5 with TRBJ1-1; possibly TRBD1 for D (5 bases). V shed 8 bases and J shed 0 bases, with 10 bases lying between them. Germline CDR1 MNHEY, CDR2 SVGAGI. The CDR3 has 13 residues. The CDR3 nucleotides are TGTGCCAGCTTTCGGGGCATGAACACTGAAGCTTTCTTT. This encodes CASFRGMNTEAFF.